The 9 T cell receptor beta chains below all came from one sample that was sequenced in a study of OX40 agonist ivuxolimab in advanced cancers. Here immunoSEQ multiplex PCR was the method, and the copy in TCRdb shows in-frame clones only, minus some. Of some 66,000 clones detected, 82% appear once; the ten largest clones hold about 5.5%. The starting material was CD4+ or CD8+ T cells sorted from blood, obtained in a trial of the OX40 agonist ivuxolimab. The origin of the receptors is an adult with an advanced solid tumor such as melanoma, head and neck, liver or kidney cancer.

This chain uses TRBV21-1 with TRBJ2-7; the table's D call, TRBD2, was not checked against the DNA. TRBV21-1 is described as a pseudogene. The CDR3 covers 19 residues. CDR3 DNA: TGTGCCAGCAGCAAAGCGCTTGTAGCGGGAGGCCACAGCTCCTACGAGCAGTACTTC. Protein sequence: CASSKALVAGGHSSYEQYF.

V is TRBV5-5 and J is TRBJ1-5; TRBD1 is a possible D gene (5 bases). Germline lookup yields CDR1 SGHKS and CDR2 YYEKEE (reference sequence). The V end lost 7 bases, the J end lost 7 bases, and 21 bases lay between the germline ends. The CDR3 totals 15 residues. The chain's CDR3 is CASANRVGHGQPQHF. Here the CDR3 DNA reads TGTGCCAGCGCAAACCGGGTCGGACACGGCCAGCCCCAGCATTTT.

The V and J genes are TRBV7-8 and TRBJ2-7; D could derive from TRBD1 or TRBD2 (5 bases each). Trimming cost V 3 bases and J 5 bases, with 11 bases left between them. Looked up from germline, CDR1 is SGHVS and CDR2 is FQNEAQ. The CDR3 consists of 13 residues. The CDR3 sequence: CASSLHRGDEQYV. The CDR3, as DNA: TGTGCCAGCAGCTTGCACAGAGGGGACGAGCAGTACGTC.

This clone was picked up a small number of times. This chain uses TRBV28 with TRBJ2-7; D is unresolved. The CDR3 is 12 amino acids. Germline CDR1 and CDR2: MDHEN and SYDVKM. The germline V and J ends were trimmed by 5 bases and 4 bases, with 9 bases remaining between them. The CDR3 sequence is CASSQENYEQYV. The DNA for the CDR3 is TGTGCCAGCAGTCAAGAGAATTACGAGCAGTACGTC.

V gene TRBV7-9 combines with J gene TRBJ2-1; TRBD2 matches 12 bases. The CDR3 is 17 amino acids. Trimming cost V 1 base and J 8 bases; bases outside gene matches: 9. Germline V lookup: CDR1 SEHNR, CDR2 FQNEAQ (reference sequence). The CDR3, as DNA: TGTGCCAGCAGCTTAGGGATCCGACTAGCGGGGGAGGATGAGCAGTTCTTC. Its translation: CASSLGIRLAGEDEQFF.

The chain is built from TRBV11-3 and TRBJ1-1; maybe TRBD1 (5 bases). V lost 4 bases, J lost 4 bases, and 7 bases lay in between. Germline V lookup: CDR1 SGHNT, CDR2 YENEEA. CDR3 length: 12 amino acids. CDR3 amino acids: CASSSQGTEAFF. The CDR3, as DNA: TGTGCCAGCAGCTCTCAGGGCACTGAAGCTTTCTTT.

V and J are TRBV18 and TRBJ1-4; D is undetermined. Germline-derived CDR1 and CDR2 are KGHSH and LQKENI. Trimming took 4 bases from V and 3 from J, leaving 18 bases between them. The CDR3 extends over 17 amino acids. In DNA form, the CDR3 reads TGTGCCAGCTCACGAAGCTTGTCCGACGGGGCTAATGAAAAACTGTTTTTT. It specifies CASSRSLSDGANEKLFF.

The chain carries TRBV11-2 and TRBJ2-1; the D gene is possibly TRBD2 (5 bases). Between the trimmed V and J ends, which lost 4 bases and 1 base, there was a span of 11 bases. The CDR3 is 15 amino acids. The germline V gene encodes CDR1 SGHAT and CDR2 FQNNGV. CDR3 DNA: TGTGCCAGCAGCTCAGCGGTAGGTTCCTACAATGAGCAGTTCTTC. Its protein product is CASSSAVGSYNEQFF.

This sequence joins TRBV27 and TRBJ2-7; 7 nucleotides align to TRBD2. V gave up 1 base and J gave up 1 base; unmatched junction bases: 4. This CDR3 has 15 residues. In germline, CDR1 is MNHEY, CDR2 SMNVEV (reference sequence). This CDR3 is CASSLYTGGSYEQYF. The DNA for the CDR3 is TGTGCCAGCAGTTTATATACGGGGGGTTCCTACGAGCAGTACTTC.